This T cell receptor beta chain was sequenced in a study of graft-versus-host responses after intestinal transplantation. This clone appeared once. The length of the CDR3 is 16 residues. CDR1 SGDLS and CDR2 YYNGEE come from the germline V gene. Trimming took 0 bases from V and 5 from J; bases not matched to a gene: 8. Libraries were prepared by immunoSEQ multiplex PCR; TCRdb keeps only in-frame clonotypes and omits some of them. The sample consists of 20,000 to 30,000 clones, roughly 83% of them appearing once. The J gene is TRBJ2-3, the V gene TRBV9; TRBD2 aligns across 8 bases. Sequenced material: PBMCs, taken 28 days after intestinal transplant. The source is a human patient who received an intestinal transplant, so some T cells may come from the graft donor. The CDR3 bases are TGTGCCAGCAGCGTAGACAACGGGGGGGCCAAAGATACGCAGTATTTT. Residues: CASSVDNGGAKDTQYF.